Listed below are T cell receptor beta chains from one sample, sequenced in a study of blood T cell repertoires in COVID-19. Assay used: immunoSEQ multiplex PCR; TCRdb lists only in-frame clones, some missing. The profile shows about 69,000 clones, 70% to 85% of them singletons. Sequencing used peripheral blood. These receptors were taken from a middle-aged man with COVID-19, enrolled during active disease. CDR3s include the opening cysteine and the closing phenylalanine or tryptophan. Each record gives: clone size, V gene, J gene, CDR3 protein. Part of the rows lack a size; the others show once, few, many or a class for expanded clones.

abundance: NA
v_gene: TRBV6-1
j_gene: TRBJ1-6
CDR3aa: CASSESPWGQGLHLHF

abundance: once
v_gene: TRBV7-2
j_gene: TRBJ2-1
CDR3aa: CASGLWASSYNEQFF

abundance: NA
v_gene: TRBV9
j_gene: TRBJ2-2
CDR3aa: CASSVEQTGELFF

abundance: NA
v_gene: TRBV30
j_gene: TRBJ2-7
CDR3aa: CAWTPSGGEQYF

abundance: NA
v_gene: TRBV18
j_gene: TRBJ1-6
CDR3aa: CASSHDRESSYNSPLHF

abundance: NA
v_gene: TRBV7-2
j_gene: TRBJ1-2
CDR3aa: CASTRGNGYTF

abundance: NA
v_gene: TRBV7-2
j_gene: TRBJ2-1
CDR3aa: CASSLAGVRNEQFF

abundance: NA
v_gene: TRBV9
j_gene: TRBJ2-7
CDR3aa: CASSGGNVGAYEQYF

abundance: NA
v_gene: TRBV6-1
j_gene: TRBJ2-7
CDR3aa: CASSEAGGPEQYF

abundance: few
v_gene: TRBV4-1
j_gene: TRBJ2-7
CDR3aa: CASSQHPVQGKSSYEQYF

abundance: NA
v_gene: TRBV4-2
j_gene: TRBJ1-1
CDR3aa: CASSRQGTEAFF

abundance: NA
v_gene: TRBV19
j_gene: TRBJ1-2
CDR3aa: CASSPSGTLGGGYTF

abundance: once
v_gene: TRBV2
j_gene: TRBJ2-3
CDR3aa: CASRELGVPTDTQYF

abundance: NA
v_gene: TRBV7-9
j_gene: TRBJ2-1
CDR3aa: CASSLNPGINEQFF

abundance: NA
v_gene: TRBV19
j_gene: TRBJ1-2
CDR3aa: CASSMASRNYGYTF

abundance: NA
v_gene: TRBV5-1
j_gene: TRBJ1-2
CDR3aa: CASSLDPQGAATF

abundance: once
v_gene: TRBV18
j_gene: TRBJ1-6
CDR3aa: CASSPSGQHNSPLHF

abundance: NA
v_gene: TRBV14
j_gene: TRBJ2-1
CDR3aa: CASSQASVEHPGQTYNEQFF

abundance: NA
v_gene: TRBV29-1
j_gene: TRBJ2-1
CDR3aa: CSVVGRGRLDEQFF

abundance: NA
v_gene: TRBV18
j_gene: TRBJ1-1
CDR3aa: CASSPTGAVQSNTEAFF

abundance: NA
v_gene: TRBV27
j_gene: TRBJ2-7
CDR3aa: CASSFRTGEQYF

abundance: few
v_gene: TRBV7-9
j_gene: TRBJ2-2
CDR3aa: CASSGRETLTTGELFF

abundance: NA
v_gene: TRBV18
j_gene: TRBJ2-5
CDR3aa: CASSPSLAGGQETQYF

abundance: NA
v_gene: TRBV10-3
j_gene: TRBJ2-1
CDR3aa: CAIKAEDEQFF

abundance: NA
v_gene: TRBV10-1
j_gene: TRBJ2-1
CDR3aa: CASSGQGRGEQFF

abundance: NA
v_gene: TRBV21-1
j_gene: TRBJ1-1
CDR3aa: CASSSPGSGGAFF

abundance: NA
v_gene: TRBV4-1
j_gene: TRBJ2-5
CDR3aa: CASSQNRLVAQETQYF

abundance: once
v_gene: TRBV12-3/TRBV12-4
j_gene: TRBJ1-4
CDR3aa: CASSLRENEKLFF

abundance: NA
v_gene: TRBV4-1
j_gene: TRBJ2-7
CDR3aa: CASSQGTSGLYEQYF

abundance: few
v_gene: TRBV2
j_gene: TRBJ1-5
CDR3aa: CASSLAHSNQPQHF

abundance: NA
v_gene: TRBV27
j_gene: TRBJ2-3
CDR3aa: CASSSPRTSGSGSSDTQYF

abundance: NA
v_gene: TRBV11-2
j_gene: TRBJ1-1
CDR3aa: CASSTRPGQGAEGTEAFF

abundance: NA
v_gene: TRBV19
j_gene: TRBJ2-2
CDR3aa: CASSIIWSGQGNTGELFF

abundance: NA
v_gene: TRBV5-4
j_gene: TRBJ2-3
CDR3aa: CASSWDPRQDTDTQYF

abundance: NA
v_gene: TRBV5-4
j_gene: TRBJ2-1
CDR3aa: CASYSRRGDSYNEQFF

abundance: NA
v_gene: TRBV30
j_gene: TRBJ2-7
CDR3aa: CAWSVNRPYEQYF

abundance: NA
v_gene: TRBV3-1/TRBV3-2
j_gene: TRBJ1-5
CDR3aa: CASSLTGGGDQPQHF

abundance: few
v_gene: TRBV4-1
j_gene: TRBJ1-3
CDR3aa: CASSQAGSSGNTIYF

abundance: NA
v_gene: TRBV12-5
j_gene: TRBJ1-1
CDR3aa: CASEEGQAGFTEAFF

abundance: NA
v_gene: TRBV5-1
j_gene: TRBJ2-2
CDR3aa: CASRTFEIGELFF

abundance: NA
v_gene: TRBV20-1
j_gene: TRBJ1-1
CDR3aa: CSASRTDNTEAFF

abundance: NA
v_gene: TRBV19
j_gene: TRBJ1-5
CDR3aa: CASSLPSNQPQHF

abundance: NA
v_gene: TRBV2
j_gene: TRBJ2-4
CDR3aa: CASSGRTSGGSLAKNIQYF

abundance: NA
v_gene: TRBV12-2
j_gene: TRBJ1-5
CDR3aa: CASREDDWVNQPQHF

abundance: NA
v_gene: TRBV7-9
j_gene: TRBJ1-2
CDR3aa: CASSSPPNYGYTF

abundance: NA
v_gene: TRBV4-3
j_gene: TRBJ1-2
CDR3aa: CASSQDTGYGYTF

abundance: NA
v_gene: TRBV29-1
j_gene: TRBJ2-7
CDR3aa: CSVHTGVKNEQYF

abundance: once
v_gene: TRBV29-1
j_gene: TRBJ2-7
CDR3aa: CSVEDSGSGEQYF

abundance: NA
v_gene: TRBV29-1
j_gene: TRBJ2-6
CDR3aa: CSVGAGGVGANVLTF

abundance: NA
v_gene: TRBV10-1
j_gene: TRBJ2-5
CDR3aa: CASSESSSGGQETQYF

abundance: NA
v_gene: TRBV2
j_gene: TRBJ2-5
CDR3aa: CASSTPRSTPDGTQYF

abundance: NA
v_gene: TRBV29-1
j_gene: TRBJ2-3
CDR3aa: CSVRPSSGEGDTQYF

abundance: NA
v_gene: TRBV3-1/TRBV3-2
j_gene: TRBJ2-7
CDR3aa: CASSQVGVRSEQYF

abundance: NA
v_gene: TRBV5-1
j_gene: TRBJ2-2
CDR3aa: CASSLGQGSTGELFF